The sequence of this T cell receptor beta chain was determined in a study of blood T cell repertoires in COVID-19. The repertoire was sequenced with immunoSEQ multiplex PCR; TCRdb's copy has only in-frame clones and lacks some. The profile shows 200,000 to 250,000 clones, more than 75% of them singletons. V dropped 1 base and J dropped 4 bases, with 4 bases sitting between them. This CDR3 has 11 residues. In germline, CDR1 is DFQATT, CDR2 SNEGSKA (reference sequence). The receptor was derived from a woman older than 75 with COVID-19, enrolled during active disease. The sequenced material came from peripheral blood. The chain carries TRBV20-1 and TRBJ2-5, with D hard to call. The CDR3 coding sequence is TGCAGTGCTAGAGCTCGAGAGACCCAGTACTTC. It is translated as CSARARETQYF.